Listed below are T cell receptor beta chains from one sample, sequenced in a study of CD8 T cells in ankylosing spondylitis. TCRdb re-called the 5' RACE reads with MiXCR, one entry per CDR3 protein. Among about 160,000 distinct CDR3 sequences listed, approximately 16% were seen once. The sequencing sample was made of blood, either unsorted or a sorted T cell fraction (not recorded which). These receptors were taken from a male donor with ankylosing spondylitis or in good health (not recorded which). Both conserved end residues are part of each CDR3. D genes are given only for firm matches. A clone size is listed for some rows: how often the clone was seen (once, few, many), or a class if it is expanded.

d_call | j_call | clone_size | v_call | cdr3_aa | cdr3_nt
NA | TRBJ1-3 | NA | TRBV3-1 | CASSQSSAGGSGNTIYF | TGTGCCAGCAGCCAATCCTCGGCGGGAGGCTCTGGAAACACCATATATTTT
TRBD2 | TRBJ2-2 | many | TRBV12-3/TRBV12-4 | CASSPRGAGGGELFF | TGTGCCAGCAGTCCTAGGGGGGCGGGAGGCGGGGAGCTGTTTTTT
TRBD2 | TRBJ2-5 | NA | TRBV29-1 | CSGTSGRSWNLETQYF | TGCAGCGGGACTAGCGGGAGGTCATGGAATCTAGAGACCCAGTACTTC
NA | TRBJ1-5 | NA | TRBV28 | CTSSPNVGGSQPQHF | TGTACCAGCAGTCCCAACGTGGGGGGTAGTCAGCCCCAGCATTTT
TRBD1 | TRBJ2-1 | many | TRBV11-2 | CASSFPGGTSYNEQFF | TGTGCCAGCAGCTTCCCAGGGGGCACTTCCTACAATGAGCAGTTCTTC
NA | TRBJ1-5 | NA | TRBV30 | CAWSVWAGESNQPQHF | TGTGCCTGGAGTGTATGGGCAGGGGAGAGCAATCAGCCCCAGCATTTT
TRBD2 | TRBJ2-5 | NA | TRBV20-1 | CSAPGLAGLQETQYF | TGCAGTGCACCCGGACTAGCGGGACTCCAAGAGACCCAGTACTTC
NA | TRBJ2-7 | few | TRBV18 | CASSPLLAQFSYEQYF | TGTGCCAGCTCACCACTGCTAGCCCAATTCTCCTACGAGCAGTACTTC
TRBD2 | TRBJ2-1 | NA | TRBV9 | CASSVGGGSYNEQFF | TGTGCCAGCAGCGTAGGGGGGGGAAGCTACAATGAGCAGTTCTTC
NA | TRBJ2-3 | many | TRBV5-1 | CASSLEATDTQYF | TGCGCCAGCAGCTTGGAGGCCACAGATACGCAGTATTTT
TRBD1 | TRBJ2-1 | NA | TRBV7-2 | CASITWTGAVRNEQFF | TGTGCCAGCATCACATGGACAGGGGCTGTGAGGAATGAGCAGTTCTTC
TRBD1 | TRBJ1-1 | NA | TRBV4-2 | CASSQEDRAMNTEAFF | TGTGCCAGCAGCCAAGAGGACAGGGCAATGAACACTGAAGCTTTCTTT
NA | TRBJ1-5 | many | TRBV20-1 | CSARTGANQPQHF | TGCAGTGCCCGAACCGGGGCCAATCAGCCCCAGCATTTT
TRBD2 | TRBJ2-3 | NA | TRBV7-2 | CASSFRLAGTSTDTQYF | TGTGCCAGCAGTTTTCGACTAGCGGGGACTAGCACAGATACGCAGTATTTT
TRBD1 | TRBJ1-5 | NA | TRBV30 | CAWSTQGGQPQHF | TGTGCCTGGAGTACACAGGGGGGTCAGCCCCAGCATTTT
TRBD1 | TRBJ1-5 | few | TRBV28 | CAERGGAGGQPQHF | TGTGCCGAGCGAGGGGGCGCGGGAGGTCAGCCCCAGCATTTT
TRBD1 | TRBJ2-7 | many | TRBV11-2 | CASSFNRGQSYEQYF | TGTGCCAGCAGCTTTAACAGGGGGCAATCCTACGAGCAGTACTTC
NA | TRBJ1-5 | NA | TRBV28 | CASSSTNGNQPQHF | TGTGCCAGCAGTTCGACAAATGGCAATCAGCCCCAGCATTTT
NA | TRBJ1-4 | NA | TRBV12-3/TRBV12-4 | CASSLSQVTEKLFF | TGTGCCAGCAGTTTATCTCAGGTGACAGAAAAACTGTTTTTT